The 14 T cell receptor beta chains in this list originate from one sample, sequenced in a study of blood T cell repertoires in COVID-19. Assay used: immunoSEQ multiplex PCR; TCRdb lists only in-frame clones, some missing. The table has under 200,000 clones, 76% seen once. Sequenced input: peripheral blood. Receptors were obtained from a woman older than 75 with acute or convalescent COVID-19.

This chain connects TRBV5-1 to TRBJ1-1, with 10 bases that match TRBD1. The CDR3 is 16 amino acids. Looked up from germline, CDR1 is SGHRS and CDR2 is YFSETQ. V lost 0 bases, J lost 5 bases, and 7 bases stayed unmatched. The CDR3 DNA follows: TGCGCCAGCAGCTTGGACGGGACAGGGGATTTGACTGAAGCTTTCTTT. It codes for CASSLDGTGDLTEAFF.

The chain is built from TRBV11-2 and TRBJ2-2, with 8 bases identical to TRBD1. CDR3 size: 16 residues. Germline V CDR1 and CDR2: SGHAT, FQNNGV. Trimming removed 3 bases from V and 6 bases from J; junction bases left unmatched: 9. The CDR3 DNA sequence: TGTGCCAGCAGCTTGGACAGGGTATGGGGGGCCGGGGAGCTGTTTTTT. Translating it yields CASSLDRVWGAGELFF.

The CDR3 DNA reads as TGTGCCAGCTCACAGGAAACGAGCGGGGTTGAGCAGTTCTTC. Amino acids: CASSQETSGVEQFF. The chain carries TRBV18 and TRBJ2-1; TRBD2 agrees at 7 bases. CDR1 and CDR2 (germline): KGHSH, LQKENI. Trimming took 4 bases from V and 9 from J; bases not matched to a gene: 9. This CDR3 region has 14 residues.

The count of this clone is one. The chain recombines TRBV6-5 with TRBJ1-6; D call uncertain. The CDR3 loop spans 15 amino acids. The V gene lost 5 bases and the J gene lost 7 bases, with 15 bases spanning the gap. CDR1 is MNHEY, CDR2 SVGAGI, per germline. The CDR3 DNA follows: TGTGCCAGCAGTCTAAGGGAGTCTGGAAATTCACCCCTCCACTTT. This encodes CASSLRESGNSPLHF.

V is TRBV2 and J is TRBJ2-7, with D possibly TRBD1 on 5 matching bases. Germline-derived CDR1 and CDR2 are SNHLY and FYNNEI. V lost 10 bases and J lost 4, with 14 bases in between. The CDR3 runs 12 residues. CDR3 loop: CANSMDTYEQYF. CDR3 in DNA: TGTGCCAATTCGATGGACACTTACGAGCAGTACTTC.

This clone showed up just a few times. V is TRBV2 and J is TRBJ1-2; the D is unclear. The CDR3 contains 11 residues. Looked up from germline, CDR1 is SNHLY and CDR2 is FYNNEI. The CDR3 bases are TGTGCATGGATGGGCAGCTATGGCTACACCTTC. This translates into CAWMGSYGYTF.

The chain uses TRBV5-8 and TRBJ1-4; the match to TRBD1 covers 7 bases. Germline V gives CDR1 SGHTS, CDR2 YDEGEE. This CDR3 is 19 amino acids long. The V segment lost 4 bases and the J segment 3 bases; nucleotides outside the gene matches: 18. CDR3: CASSRLHLGTAQPNEKLFF. CDR3 DNA: TGTGCCAGCAGCCGCTTACACCTAGGGACAGCTCAACCTAATGAAAAACTGTTTTTT. The whole variable domain, filled in from reference TRBV5-8 and TRBJ1-4, reads EAGVTQSPTHLIKTRGQQATLRCSPISGHTSVYWYQQALGLGLQFLLWYDEGEERNRGNFPPRFSGRQFPNYSSELNVNALELEDSALYLCASSRLHLGTAQPNEKLFFGSGTQLSVL.

The V call is TRBV3-1 (or the pseudogene TRBV3-2), the J call TRBJ1-6, with 10 bases fitting TRBD1. The junction had 8 bases not matched to a gene; V was cut back by 5 bases and J by 7 bases. Germline lookup yields CDR1 LGHDT and CDR2 YNNKEL (reference sequence). The CDR3 has 16 amino acids. CDR3 protein: CASSYGQGVGNSPLHF. In DNA, the CDR3 is TGTGCCAGCAGCTACGGACAGGGGGTGGGAAATTCACCCCTCCACTTT.

This sequence joins TRBV11-2 and TRBJ1-3; 9 bases are shared with TRBD1. The V and J ends lost 0 bases and 8 bases, in that order; junction bases with no gene match: 5. CDR1 is SGHAT and CDR2 is FQNNGV in the germline V gene. The CDR3 loop spans 15 amino acids. CDR3 loop: CASSLDGQGIYTIYF. The DNA of the CDR3 is TGTGCCAGCAGCTTAGATGGACAGGGGATTTACACCATATATTTT.

The rearrangement links TRBV6-5 to TRBJ1-6; 10 bases match TRBD1. Per the germline V gene, CDR1 is MNHEY and CDR2 is SVGAGI. This CDR3 spans 15 amino acids. V was clipped by 0 bases and J by 12 bases; unmatched bases: 5. CDR3 residues: CASSYSTGGDGPLHF. CDR3 in DNA: TGTGCCAGCAGTTACTCGACAGGGGGCGACGGACCCCTCCACTTT.

The chain has TRBV27 and TRBJ1-2, with 10 bases fitting TRBD1. CDR3 length: 17 amino acids. Trimming removed 3 bases from V and 5 bases from J; junction bases left unmatched: 12. The V gene's germline CDR1 is MNHEY and CDR2 SMNVEV (reference sequence). As DNA, the CDR3 is TGTGCCAGCAGTTTTTTCCCCCCCGGACAGGGGGTTTATGGCTACACCTTC. Protein product: CASSFFPPGQGVYGYTF.

The gene calls are TRBV11-3 and TRBJ2-7; TRBD1 aligns across 9 bases. Per germline, CDR1 SGHNT and CDR2 YENEEA. Unmatched junction bases numbered 4, after V lost 5 bases and J lost 2 bases. CDR3 length: 14 residues. CDR3 region: CASSPRDRAYEQYF. CDR3 DNA: TGTGCCAGCAGCCCCAGGGACAGGGCCTACGAGCAGTACTTC.

J is TRBJ1-3 and V is TRBV5-1; D not certain. V lost 0 bases and J lost 3, with 7 bases in between. Germline V CDR1 and CDR2: SGHRS, YFSETQ. This CDR3 has 14 amino acids. CDR3 region: CASSLAPGGNTIYF. The CDR3 bases are TGCGCCAGCAGCTTGGCTCCGGGTGGAAACACCATATATTTT. Looking up the rest from reference TRBV5-1 and TRBJ1-3 gives the full variable domain: KAGVTQTPRYLIKTRGQQVTLSCSPISGHRSVSWYQQTPGQGLQFLFEYFSETQRNKGNFPGRFSGRQFSNSRSEMNVSTLELGDSALYLCASSLAPGGNTIYFGEGSWLTVV.

The table lists this clone with a count of one. This chain links TRBV7-2 with TRBJ2-2; 10 positions match TRBD2. This CDR3 is 17 amino acids long. Losses at the gene ends were 5 bases for V and 1 base for J; bases not matched to a gene: 7. Germline V gives CDR1 SGHTA, CDR2 FQGNSA. DNA for the CDR3: TGTGCCAGCAGCCCGCGTGAGCGGGAGGGGAACACCGGGGAGCTGTTTTTT. Translation: CASSPREREGNTGELFF.